The sequence of this T cell receptor (beta chain) was determined in a study of T cell responses to AZD1222 COVID-19 vaccine. TCRdb keeps only in-frame clones here, not all; method: immunoSEQ multiplex PCR. The sample contains 170,000 or so clones, over 75% of which appear only once. V was cut by 6 bases and J by 0 bases, with 10 bases left in between. Per germline, CDR1 MNHEY and CDR2 SVGAGI. There are 14 residues in the CDR3. Regarding this clone: Its target is not known.

Study-wide points: There were mostly white British donors and more females than males, and clonal diversity was possibly underestimated. Baseline seropositives among AZD1222 recipients totaled only five to seven.

The genes are TRBV6-5 and TRBJ2-3; D remains unclear. The sequencing here drew on peripheral blood, taken on day 0 of AZD1222 vaccination. The sequence was collected from an adult in good health. CDR3 nucleotide sequence: TGTGCCAGCAGGGCAGCGCCAAGCACAGATACGCAGTATTTT. Protein product: CASRAAPSTDTQYF.